The next 12 T cell receptor beta chains were all read from a single sample in a study of shared clonotypes between healthy human individuals. This table comes from immunoSEQ multiplex PCR, and its TCRdb copy is limited to in-frame clones, with some not included. The profile shows 1 million to 1.2 million clones, 70% to 85% of them singletons. The source material was memory CD4+ T cells from PBMCs. Subset indicated: CD45RA-negative fraction. The receptors stem from a man aged 18 to 35 in good health. Some clones in this sample may be carry-over from other donors' samples.

The chain recombines TRBV4-2 with TRBJ2-3; the match to TRBD2 covers 8 bases. The CDR3 extends over 14 amino acids. V shed 2 bases, J shed 6 bases, and the junction held 4 bases outside the gene matches. Germline loops: CDR1 LGHNA, CDR2 YNFKEQ. As DNA, the CDR3 is TGTGCCAGCAGCCAATTTAGACTAGCGGATACGCAGTATTTT. It encodes CASSQFRLADTQYF.

The rearrangement uses TRBV5-4 and TRBJ2-3; D remains unclear. V was pared by 3 bases and J by 9 bases, with 26 bases between. The CDR3 has 17 residues. The germline CDR1 and CDR2 sequences are SGHNT and YYREEE (reference sequence). The CDR3 here is CASSSENMGPRVRTQYF. The CDR3 DNA reads TGTGCCAGCAGCTCCGAAAATATGGGCCCCCGAGTGAGGACGCAGTATTTT.

This sequence joins TRBV18 and TRBJ2-6; no definite D call. Deletions cut 3 bases from V and 0 bases from J, with 6 bases between. Germline CDR1 is KGHSH and CDR2 is LQKENI. The CDR3 has 15 amino acids. The CDR3 loop reads CASSPVSSGANVLTF. DNA for the CDR3: TGTGCCAGCTCACCCGTGAGCTCTGGGGCCAACGTCCTGACTTTC.

The V and J genes are TRBV5-6 and TRBJ1-3; D gene ambiguous. Between the trimmed V and J ends, which lost 4 bases and 4 bases, there was a span of 21 bases. Germline CDR1 SGHDT, CDR2 YYEEEE. There are 17 residues in the CDR3. The CDR3 nucleotides are TGTGCCAGCAGCCTCACCCCGGGGTCCGGCCAGGGAAACACCATATATTTT. Translation: CASSLTPGSGQGNTIYF. The whole variable domain, filled in from reference TRBV5-6 and TRBJ1-3, reads DAGVTQSPTHLIKTRGQQVTLRCSPKSGHDTVSWYQQALGQGPQFIFQYYEEEERQRGNFPDRFSGHQFPNYSSELNVNALLLGDSALYLCASSLTPGSGQGNTIYFGEGSWLTVV.

The chain recombines TRBV6-1 with TRBJ2-6; perhaps D is TRBD1 or TRBD2 (5 bases each). The V and J ends lost 3 bases and 9 bases respectively, with 15 bases between them. Germline CDR1 and CDR2: MNHNS and SASEGT. This CDR3 has 15 residues. CDR3 in DNA: TGTGCCAGCAGTGATCCGGGACGGCAGGGCAACGTCCTGACTTTC. Amino acids: CASSDPGRQGNVLTF.

The rearrangement uses TRBV5-4 and TRBJ2-5, with 10 bases lining up with TRBD2. This CDR3 region has 16 residues. Germline CDR1 reads SGHNT; CDR2 reads YYREEE (reference sequence). V lost 0 bases to trimming and J lost 3 bases; unmatched junction nucleotides: 5. The CDR3 protein is CASSLVTSGAEETQYF. CDR3 nucleotides: TGTGCCAGCAGCTTGGTTACTAGCGGGGCTGAAGAGACCCAGTACTTC.

This clone showed up just a few times. The gene calls are TRBV5-1 and TRBJ2-5; 9 bases match TRBD1. The CDR3 is made up of 14 amino acids. Germline CDR1 reads SGHRS; CDR2 reads YFSETQ. The trim removed 7 bases at V and 1 base at J, leaving 5 bases unmatched. The CDR3 nucleotides are TGCGCCAGCGCCGGACAGGGGCGCCAAGAGACCCAGTACTTC. It codes for CASAGQGRQETQYF.

V gene TRBV6-6 combines with J gene TRBJ2-1, with D maybe TRBD1 (6 bases). Germline V CDR1 and CDR2: MNHNY, SVGAGI (reference sequence). The CDR3 spans 12 residues. The germline V and J ends were trimmed by 9 bases and 8 bases, with 14 bases remaining between them. CDR3: CASTASGDEQFF. CDR3 in DNA: TGTGCCAGTACAGCCTCAGGGGATGAGCAGTTCTTC.

The chain couples TRBV23-1 to TRBJ2-1; the D gene is possibly TRBD2 (6 bases). TRBV23-1 is reported as an ORF; its role is uncertain. CDR3 length equals 16 residues. Trimming took off 0 bases at V and 9 bases at J, with 18 bases between the two ends. CDR3 bases: TGCGCCAGCAGTCAATCGTTTGGGGCGGAGGGGATTGAGCAGTTCTTC. Translating gives CASSQSFGAEGIEQFF.

The rearrangement joins TRBV2 to TRBJ2-5; the match to TRBD2 covers 8 bases. CDR1 SNHLY and CDR2 FYNNEI come from the germline V gene. The CDR3 is made up of 13 amino acids. V was clipped by 3 bases and J by 5 bases; unmatched bases: 2. As DNA, the CDR3 is TGTGCCAGCAGTGACGGGACTAGGGAGACCCAGTACTTC. Translating it yields CASSDGTRETQYF. Together with reference TRBV2 and TRBJ2-5, the CDR3 gives the full variable domain: EPEVTQTPSHQVTQMGQEVILRCVPISNHLYFYWYRQILGQKVEFLVSFYNNEISEKSEIFDDQFSVERPDGSNFTLKIRSTKLEDSAMYFCASSDGTRETQYFGPGTRLLVL.

This chain connects TRBV18 to TRBJ2-1; D perhaps matches TRBD2 (6 bases). The CDR3 spans 12 residues. The germline gives CDR1 KGHSH, CDR2 LQKENI. The ends were cut back, 6 bases at V and 6 bases at J, with 9 bases in the middle. In nucleotides, the CDR3 is TGTGCCAGCTCGGGGGGTCGCAATGAGCAGTTCTTC. Translation gives CASSGGRNEQFF.

V gene TRBV7-2 combines with J gene TRBJ1-2, with 7 nucleotides matching TRBD1. This CDR3 region has 12 residues. The trim removed 5 bases at V and 13 bases at J, leaving 10 bases unmatched. Germline V lookup: CDR1 SGHTA, CDR2 FQGNSA. CDR3 DNA: TGTGCCAGCAGCCCTAGGGGGCGACTTTCCACCTTC. This encodes CASSPRGRLSTF.